This TCR beta chain was captured in a study of T cell responses to AZD1222 COVID-19 vaccine (dated by TCRdb to about 2021). In the study overall: TCR sequencing was performed for more than 230 trial participants, of whom around 200 were given two doses of AZD1222 and around 26 were given two doses of MenACWY control vaccine. Trial participants were enrolled by age into 18-55, 56-69 and 70-plus year subgroups, with around 150, 28 and 57 TCR-sequenced participants respectively. Overall study results and their limits: Nearly half of unique spike-specific TCRs reportedly recognized epitopes outside regions mutated in the B.1.351 and B.1.1.7 variants. Because no day 14 peak-response samples were available, repertoires were characterized only after the peak T cell response. The whole spike protein was spanned by vaccine-associated CD4 TCRs, and dominant responses were seen in regions 160-218 and 743-854. The 56-69-year group was small, and its depth increase did not reach significance, likely because of low power. Spike-specific TCR breadth and depth rose significantly after two AZD1222 doses compared with day 0 and with MenACWY recipients. Conclusions about previously exposed vaccinees are limited, since just six AZD1222 recipients were seropositive for SARS-CoV-2 at baseline. Most participants were white British and females outnumbered males, and the authors suggested that clonal diversity may have been underestimated.

The CDR3 regions of human TCRbeta chains were analyzed by immunosequencing. In the source study's methods: TCRs in the repertoires were matched against a reference library of SARS-CoV-2-specific TCRs that had been generated with the MIRA antigen-specificity platform. Breadth was defined as the fraction of unique TCRs that were SARS-CoV-2-associated, and depth was defined as the fraction of total T cells that were SARS-CoV-2-associated. Using the MIRA data, each spike-specific TCR was assigned both to the spike region to which the TCR was reactive and to a CD4 or CD8 class. Log10-transformed breadth and depth values were compared by one-way ANOVA with Sidak's multiple comparisons tests. What TCRdb holds here is the immuneACCESS table cut down to in-frame rearrangements. Part of the clones is not present; checked against another copy, under half of the missing clones reflect an unresolved V gene, and the others are unexplained. The D gene and trimming were derived from the DNA, and the V and J assignments and clone size from that table. Here the sample has 130,000 or so clones; about 91% occur a single time. Under 2% of the sample is in the top ten clones.

Only one count was recorded for this clone. Its target antigen remains unknown. No per-base quality is available; no much larger clone lies one base away. V ends up 0 bases short and J 1 base short, with an unmatched junction base count of 3. There are 15 amino acids in the CDR3, from cysteine to phenylalanine inclusive. CDR3 DNA is the only sequence kept; it has 45 bases, read in frame from the first base. The germline V gene encodes CDR1 SGDLS and CDR2 YYNGEE. The time point label here, explained by the study, means: about 28 days (+/-7) after the second vaccine dose. Because spike-specific TCR depth and breadth did not differ between the two schedules, AZD1222 recipients who got a second dose at roughly 4 weeks were pooled with those who got a second dose at roughly 12 weeks. The vaccinee samples were drawn from two UK trials, COV001 and COV002, one of which was a single-blind randomized controlled phase 2/3 trial testing AZD1222 (ChAdOx1 nCoV-19) in healthy adults. Trial participant PBMC samples were collected at day 0 and day 28 after the second dose for TCRbeta chain sequencing.

Specimen: peripheral blood, collected 28 days after the second AZD1222 dose. The sequence is built from TRBV9 and TRBJ1-1, with TRBD1 identical over 7 junction bases. This TCR came from an adult who received the AZD1222 COVID-19 vaccine. The bases are TGTGCCAGCAGCGTAGAGACAGGGCCGAACACTGAAGCTTTCTTT. Translated, it gives CASSVETGPNTEAFF. Joined to the reference TRBV9 and TRBJ1-1 proteins, this CDR3 gives the full variable domain: DSGVTQTPKHLITATGQRVTLRCSPRSGDLSVYWYQQSLDQGLQFLIQYYNGEERAKGNILERFSAQQFPDLHSELNLSSLELGDSALYFCASSVETGPNTEAFFGQGTRLTVV.